Reported below is one T cell receptor (beta chain). Its antigen is as yet unknown. Germline loops: CDR1 MDHEN, CDR2 SYDVKM. The CDR3 is made up of 15 amino acids. With 10 bases removed from V and 12 bases from J, the gap between germline ends came to 27 bases. This entry is derived from a study of T cells in Graves' hyperthyroidism and ophthalmopathy. Broader study findings: Stable hyperthyroidism and ophthalmopathy were separated using 13 V-J signatures.

Each diagnosis drew on symptoms, thyroxine, TRAb, thyroid ultrasound and orbital computed tomography findings. This sample holds PBMCs from 10 ml fresh peripheral blood. RNA transcripts yielded amplified TCR beta CDR3 regions. Primed by the HTBI set, a first-round RT-PCR was run on the TCR CDR3. TCRdb passed the multiplex PCR reads through MiXCR, listing each CDR3 protein once. The table lists about 640,000 distinct CDR3 sequences, approximately 14% of them singletons. The rearrangement links TRBV28 to TRBJ1-4, with D perhaps TRBD1 (5 bases). This sequence originates from a woman aged 50 to 65 with Graves' ophthalmopathy. The sample taken for sequencing was blood. CDR3 amino acids: CANRLSQRAFQELFF. CDR3 nucleotide sequence: TGTGCCAACAGGTTATCGCAGAGAGCCTTCCAAGAACTGTTTTTT.